These T cell receptor beta chains were read from a single sample in a study of T-cell memory formation after mild COVID-19. TCRdb reanalysed the 5' RACE reads using MiXCR and keeps one entry per CDR3 protein. The sample shows just under 550,000 distinct CDR3 sequences, around 21% of them seen only once. Material: PBMCs or a T cell subset sorted from them (not recorded which). Every receptor here comes from an adult woman who had mild COVID-19 (a few samples of this study predate the infection). Cell type and time point are not known. CDR3s include the opening cysteine and the closing phenylalanine or tryptophan. D genes are given only for firm matches. Clone size is given for some rows only: seen once, a few or many times, or a class if the clone is expanded.

d_call	clone_size	v_call	j_call	cdr3_aa	cdr3_nt
-	-	TRBV20-1	TRBJ2-7	CSAKENEQYF	TGCAGTGCCAAAGAGAACGAGCAGTACTTC
TRBD1	few	TRBV5-1	TRBJ2-4	CASSPRRTGGNGSKNIQYF	TGCGCCAGCAGCCCACGGAGGACAGGGGGCAACGGGTCCAAAAACATTCAGTACTTC
-	-	TRBV14	TRBJ2-1	CASSQDRASTPRYNEQFF	TGTGCCAGCAGCCAAGATAGGGCAAGTACGCCAAGATACAATGAGCAGTTCTTC
-	-	TRBV10-3	TRBJ1-6	CAISERRDSPLHF	TGTGCCATCAGTGAGAGGCGGGATTCACCCCTCCACTTT
TRBD1	once	TRBV28	TRBJ2-2	CASSLAGQARTGELFF	TGTGCCAGCAGTTTAGCCGGACAGGCGAGAACCGGGGAGCTGTTTTTT
TRBD1	few	TRBV4-1	TRBJ2-2	CASSQITDRVGTGELFF	TGCGCCAGCAGCCAAATTACGGACAGGGTCGGGACCGGGGAGCTGTTTTTT
-	few	TRBV12-3/TRBV12-4	TRBJ1-3	CASRTDSISGNTIYF	TGTGCCAGCAGGACGGACAGCATCTCTGGAAACACCATATATTTT
-	-	TRBV5-6	TRBJ2-1	CASSWRDEQFF	TGTGCCAGCAGCTGGAGGGATGAGCAGTTCTTC
-	many	TRBV6-5	TRBJ2-3	CASSPGGDTDTQYF	TGTGCCAGCAGCCCTGGGGGTGACACAGATACGCAGTATTTT
-	-	TRBV18	TRBJ2-7	CASSPNRGDEQYF	TGTGCCAGCTCACCAAATCGAGGGGACGAGCAGTACTTC
-	-	TRBV19	TRBJ2-3	CASKDRYTDTQYF	TGTGCCTCCAAGGACAGATACACAGATACGCAGTATTTT
TRBD2	few	TRBV19	TRBJ2-1	CASSQYGLAGDYYNEQFF	TGTGCCAGTAGCCAATACGGGCTAGCGGGAGATTATTACAATGAGCAGTTCTTC
TRBD2	-	TRBV7-6	TRBJ2-1	CASSPELAGGVEQFF	TGTGCCAGCAGCCCTGAACTAGCGGGGGGAGTTGAGCAGTTCTTC
TRBD1	few	TRBV24-1	TRBJ2-7	CATSDPASDRPYEQYF	TGTGCCACCAGTGATCCCGCTTCGGACAGGCCTTACGAGCAGTACTTC
-	many	TRBV20-1	TRBJ2-1	CSARRARLAAYNEQFF	TGCAGTGCTAGACGCGCCCGCCTAGCAGCCTACAATGAGCAGTTCTTC
-	few	TRBV19	TRBJ1-1	CASRWANTEAFF	TGTGCCAGTAGGTGGGCGAACACTGAAGCTTTCTTT
TRBD2	few	TRBV3-1	TRBJ2-2	CASSQEAGSTGELFF	TGTGCCAGCAGCCAAGAAGCGGGGAGCACCGGGGAGCTGTTTTTT
-	-	TRBV6-5	TRBJ2-2	CASSSSTRGTGELFF	TGTGCCAGCAGTTCCAGCACTAGAGGCACCGGGGAGCTGTTTTTT
-	-	TRBV12-3/TRBV12-4	TRBJ2-3	CASSRGQPSTDTQYF	TGTGCCAGCAGCCGCGGACAGCCTAGCACAGATACGCAGTATTTT
-	-	TRBV24-1	TRBJ2-4	CATSDLGSGSLAKNIQYF	TGTGCCACCAGTGATTTAGGCTCAGGCAGCCTAGCCAAAAACATTCAGTACTTC
-	many	TRBV20-1	TRBJ2-3	CSATHPPSTDTQYF	TGCAGTGCCACCCACCCGCCTAGCACAGATACGCAGTATTTT
-	many	TRBV7-9	TRBJ1-1	CASSPIKGTEAFF	TGTGCCAGCAGCCCCATAAAGGGCACTGAAGCTTTCTTT
-	few	TRBV5-1	TRBJ2-2	CASSLEPARTPTGELFF	TGCGCCAGCAGCTTGGAGCCGGCCAGGACCCCCACCGGGGAGCTGTTTTTT
-	-	TRBV7-2	TRBJ2-1	CASSSAGYEQFF	TGTGCCAGCAGCTCGGCAGGGTATGAGCAGTTCTTC
-	few	TRBV4-2	TRBJ2-1	CASSQAPGVLDEQFF	TGTGCCAGCAGCCAAGCTCCAGGGGTTTTGGATGAGCAGTTCTTC
TRBD2	-	TRBV11-2	TRBJ2-5	CASSYRTSGAQETQYF	TGTGCCAGCAGCTACAGGACTAGCGGGGCACAAGAGACCCAGTACTTC
-	few	TRBV4-1	TRBJ1-1	CASSRERQAFF	TGCGCCAGCAGCCGGGAGCGGCAGGCTTTCTTT
TRBD2	few	TRBV7-2	TRBJ2-1	CASSSRGLAMGFDEQFF	TGTGCCAGCAGCTCCCGGGGACTAGCTATGGGCTTTGATGAGCAGTTCTTC
-	few	TRBV15	TRBJ1-5	CATSRESAFGNQPQHF	TGTGCCACCAGCAGAGAATCCGCATTCGGCAATCAGCCCCAGCATTTT
-	few	TRBV15	TRBJ2-1	CATSRVYNEQFF	TGTGCCACCAGCAGAGTTTACAATGAGCAGTTCTTC
TRBD2	few	TRBV7-9	TRBJ2-3	CASSRGLAGGSDTQYF	TGTGCCAGCAGCCGGGGACTAGCGGGAGGATCAGATACGCAGTATTTT
-	few	TRBV4-2	TRBJ2-2	CASRASRAGELFF	TGTGCCAGCAGGGCCTCCAGGGCCGGGGAGCTGTTTTTT
TRBD1	few	TRBV29-1	TRBJ1-4	CSARTGGNEKLFF	TGCAGCGCCAGGACAGGGGGTAATGAAAAACTGTTTTTT
-	many	TRBV5-1	TRBJ1-1	CASSSGQPNTEAFF	TGCGCCAGCAGCTCGGGACAACCGAACACTGAAGCTTTCTTT
TRBD1	few	TRBV6-5	TRBJ1-1	CASSRDRGLLGTEAFF	TGTGCCAGCAGCCGGGACAGGGGGCTTCTCGGCACTGAAGCTTTCTTT
-	-	TRBV10-3	TRBJ1-1	CAIMSAGGTEAFF	TGTGCCATCATGTCCGCGGGCGGGACTGAAGCTTTCTTT
TRBD1	few	TRBV20-1	TRBJ1-5	CSAQPGTGSVGPQHF	TGCAGTGCACAGCCCGGGACAGGGTCCGTGGGGCCCCAGCATTTT
-	-	TRBV5-1	TRBJ2-3	CASSLDSQRTDTQYF	TGCGCCAGCAGCCTGGACAGCCAAAGGACAGATACGCAGTATTTT